Below, one TCR beta chain is given with its context. The method was immunoSEQ multiplex PCR; TCRdb's version includes in-frame clones alone and lacks a portion of them. The sample carries approximately 600,000 clones, roughly 96% recorded once. The record originates from a study of shared clonotypes between healthy human individuals. The wider study: Per donor, three plates held CD4 naive cells, three held CD4 memory, two held CD8 naive and one held CD8 memory.

The naive CD8 population came from CD45RO-negative cells selected for CCR7, without terminally differentiated effector memory CD45RA+ cells. Donors included only healthy HIV-negative adults lacking recent acute infections or vaccinations. CDR3 length equals 14 residues. Germline V gene lookup returns CDR1 SEHNR and CDR2 FQNEAQ (reference sequence). V was cut by 5 bases and J by 4 bases, with 12 bases left in between. The sample was naive CD8+ T cells sorted from blood. This clonotype was sampled from a woman in her twenties or thirties in good health. The chain combines TRBV7-9 with TRBJ2-1; D possibly matches TRBD1 or TRBD2 (5 bases each). The CDR3: CASSNPGPYNEQFF. DNA for the CDR3: TGTGCCAGCAGCAACCCGGGACCGTACAATGAGCAGTTCTTC.